The rows below give T cell receptor beta chains drawn from one sample of a study of human T cells and chemical hapten exposure. Using its own MiXCR run on the RACE reads, TCRdb lists one record per CDR3 protein. The sample lists tens of thousands of distinct CDR3 sequences; almost 4.5% were seen once. Sequencing was done on a sample of whole blood. The receptors here all came from a human donor in good health. Some clones in this sample may be carry-over from other donors' samples. Each CDR3 is given with its conserved first and last residue. Fields, in order: D gene, V gene, CDR3 length, clone size, J gene, CDR3 DNA, CDR3 protein. The D gene is left open where the match is weak. Clone size is not always given. Where it is, it says once, few, many or a class for expanded clones.

>TRBD1|TRBV29-1|14|NA|TRBJ1-5
TGCAGCGTTAATGGACAGGAGGCGGGTCAGCCCCAGCATTTT
CSVNGQEAGQPQHF
>TRBD2|TRBV5-1|14|NA|TRBJ2-5
TGCGCCAGCAGCCCGCTGGGACTACAAGAGACCCAGTACTTC
CASSPLGLQETQYF
>NA|TRBV20-1|15|few|TRBJ2-7
TGCAGTGCTAGGGCTAGCGTCGAGTCCGCCTACGAGCAGTACTTC
CSARASVESAYEQYF
>NA|TRBV28|16|many|TRBJ2-7
TGTGCCAGCAGTCGCCCCCTACAGGGTTCACTTTACGAGCAGTACTTC
CASSRPLQGSLYEQYF
>TRBD2|TRBV11-2|17|many|TRBJ2-1
TGTGCCAGCAGTCCTTTCCCGGGACTAGCGGATTACAATGAGCAGTTCTTC
CASSPFPGLADYNEQFF
>NA|TRBV24-1|14|NA|TRBJ2-1
TGTGCCACCAGGGGCCCGCGGCAGGGTGATGAGCAGTTCTTC
CATRGPRQGDEQFF
>TRBD2|TRBV7-2|16|many|TRBJ2-3
TGTGCCAGCAGCTTAGGGGGAGCGGGAGACACAGATACGCAGTATTTT
CASSLGGAGDTDTQYF
>TRBD2|TRBV6-2/TRBV6-3|15|many|TRBJ2-1
TGTGCCAGCACAGGTAGCGGGAGGTTCTTCAATGAGCAGTTCTTC
CASTGSGRFFNEQFF
>TRBD1|TRBV7-2|15|few|TRBJ2-5
TGTGCCAGCAGCTCCGGGACAGGCCTCCAAGAGACCCAGTACTTC
CASSSGTGLQETQYF
>NA|TRBV19|14|NA|TRBJ1-1
TGTGCCAGTAGTATTGGGAGCATGAACACTGAAGCTTTCTTT
CASSIGSMNTEAFF
>NA|TRBV18|15|many|TRBJ2-7
TGTGCCAGCTCACCACGACGATTCCCCCCCCACGAGCAGTACTTC
CASSPRRFPPHEQYF
>TRBD1|TRBV4-1|18|many|TRBJ2-7
TGCGCCAGCAGCCAACAGGGGGCGTGGGGGCGAAGCTCCTACGAGCAGTACTTC
CASSQQGAWGRSSYEQYF
>NA|TRBV3-1|12|many|TRBJ2-7
TGTGCCAGCAGCCTAGGAAGAGACGAGCAGTACTTC
CASSLGRDEQYF
>TRBD2|TRBV28|18|many|TRBJ2-7
TGTGCCAGCAGCCCAACCCTGGGACTAGATTTCCCCCAGAGCGAGCAGTACTTC
CASSPTLGLDFPQSEQYF
>TRBD1|TRBV2|16|NA|TRBJ1-1
TGTGCCAGCAGTCGAGGGCAGGGGGCTAGGGGCACTGAAGCTTTCTTT
CASSRGQGARGTEAFF
>TRBD1|TRBV5-4|13|few|TRBJ1-1
TGTGCCAGCAGCGCTGGGACAGCCACTGAAGCTTTCTTT
CASSAGTATEAFF
>TRBD2|TRBV5-1|14|many|TRBJ2-7
TGCGCCAGCGGTCCTGGCGGGAGACTCTACGAGCAGTACTTC
CASGPGGRLYEQYF
>NA|TRBV27|13|many|TRBJ1-1
TGTGCCAGCAAATGGGCAGGGTCCAGTGAAGCTTTCTTT
CASKWAGSSEAFF
>NA|TRBV30|12|NA|TRBJ1-2
TGTGCCTGGAGTGCACAGCTCTATGGCTACACCTTC
CAWSAQLYGYTF
>NA|TRBV30|14|NA|TRBJ1-2
TGTGCCGGCGGGAGAGCAGGCGCCAACTATGGCTACACCTTC
CAGGRAGANYGYTF
>NA|TRBV27|14|many|TRBJ2-1
TGTGCCAGCAGTTACCGGGGCTTGGGCGATGAGCAGTTCTTC
CASSYRGLGDEQFF
>NA|TRBV5-1|15|many|TRBJ2-5
TGCGCCAGCAGCTTTGACAGGCCCTCCCAAGAGACCCAGTACTTC
CASSFDRPSQETQYF
>NA|TRBV6-5|16|NA|TRBJ1-1
TGTGCCAGCACTTTATCCAGGGCGCAAATGAACACTGAAGCTTACTTT
CASTLSRAQMNTEAYF
>NA|TRBV7-9|16|few|TRBJ2-1
TGTGCCAGCAGCTCGGGACTTTCTAGCTCCTACAATGAGCAGTTCTTC
CASSSGLSSSYNEQFF
>TRBD2|TRBV9|14|many|TRBJ2-5
TGTGCCAGCAGCGGGTCCGGGAGGGTAGAGACCCAGTACTTC
CASSGSGRVETQYF
>NA|TRBV12-3/TRBV12-4|14|many|TRBJ2-3
TGTGCCAGCAGTTTAGTCGGGACAACAGATACGCAGTATTTT
CASSLVGTTDTQYF
>NA|TRBV6-6|14|few|TRBJ1-5
TGTGCCAGCGGGCGACAGTATAGCAATCAGCCCCAGCATTTT
CASGRQYSNQPQHF
>NA|TRBV10-3|13|NA|TRBJ2-7
TGTGCCATCAGTGAACCGACGCAGAACGAGCAGTACTTC
CAISEPTQNEQYF
>NA|TRBV9|11|few|TRBJ1-1
TGTGCCAGCAGCCAGGGAGGTAGGGCTTTCTTT
CASSQGGRAFF
>TRBD1|TRBV6-1|18|many|TRBJ1-5
TGTGCCAGCGTCTTCACGACGGACAGGATGTATAGCAATCAGCCCCAGCATTTT
CASVFTTDRMYSNQPQHF
>TRBD1|TRBV5-1|18|many|TRBJ1-1
TGCGCCAGCAGCGTCTCCGGGACAGGGGTCAGGATGGGCACTGAAGCTTTCTTT
CASSVSGTGVRMGTEAFF
>TRBD1|TRBV4-2|16|many|TRBJ2-7
TGTGCCAGCAGCCCGACCGGGACAGGCGCTCCCTACGAGCAGTACTTC
CASSPTGTGAPYEQYF
>NA|TRBV20-1|19|many|TRBJ1-5
TGCAGTGCTGGAGGGCTTCGGACGGGCGCAGGATCAAGGACCCAGCTCCAGCATTTT
CSAGGLRTGAGSRTQLQHF
>NA|TRBV29-1|13|few|TRBJ1-2
TGCAGCGTTATGGGGTCGTCGAACTATGGCTACACCTTC
CSVMGSSNYGYTF
>NA|TRBV7-9|15|few|TRBJ1-5
TGTGCCAGCAGCGCCCAGACCTTGATCTCCCAGCCCCAGCATTTT
CASSAQTLISQPQHF
>NA|TRBV10-2|14|many|TRBJ1-1
TGCGCCAGCAGTGTCGGGGGATTCGGCACTGAAGCTTTCTTT
CASSVGGFGTEAFF
>NA|TRBV4-2|14|NA|TRBJ1-2
TGTGCCAGCAGCCAAGATGGCAGGGGCTATGGCTACACCTTC
CASSQDGRGYGYTF
>NA|TRBV20-1|13|many|TRBJ1-5
TGCAGTGCCTCCAGGGGTAGCAATCAGCCCCAGCATTTT
CSASRGSNQPQHF
>NA|TRBV12-2|16|NA|TRBJ2-5
TGTGCAAGTCGCTTAACAAAAACAGTCCTCCAAGAGACCCAGTACTTC
CASRLTKTVLQETQYF
>NA|TRBV7-2|14|many|TRBJ1-3
TGTGCCAGCAGCTCCCGGACAGCTGGAAACACCATATATTTT
CASSSRTAGNTIYF
>NA|TRBV4-2|14|NA|TRBJ2-6
TGTGCCAGCAGGGCTGACTCTGGGGCCAACGTCCTGACTTTC
CASRADSGANVLTF
>TRBD1|TRBV29-1|13|few|TRBJ1-1
TGCAGCGTTGTGGGACAGGGGGCAATGGAGGCTTTCTTT
CSVVGQGAMEAFF
>TRBD1|TRBV29-1|14|NA|TRBJ2-4
TGCAGCGTAGAGCAGGGGGCAACCAAAAACATTCAGTACTTC
CSVEQGATKNIQYF
>NA|TRBV7-9|14|many|TRBJ1-1
TGTGCCAGCAGCTTATTACAGGAGATCGCTGAAGCTTTCTTT
CASSLLQEIAEAFF
>TRBD2|TRBV30|13|many|TRBJ2-3
TGTGCCTGGGGACTAGCGGGACTCGATACGCAGTATTTT
CAWGLAGLDTQYF
>NA|TRBV20-1|14|NA|TRBJ1-5
TGCAGTGCCAGAGAGACAGGATCCAATCAGCCCCAGCATTTT
CSARETGSNQPQHF